This T cell receptor beta chain was recorded in a study of blood T cell repertoires in COVID-19. Overall study context: Nucleic acid was either cDNA or gDNA, and it came from T cells, B-cell-depleted T cells, or PBMCs.

The data were produced by immunoSEQ multiplex PCR, yet TCRdb's version contains in-frame clones alone and is incomplete. The data hold about 260,000 clones, with just under 90% observed a single time. The ends were cut back, 0 bases at V and 7 bases at J, with 12 bases in the middle. This CDR3 spans 14 amino acids. Germline V gene sequence: CDR1 SGHNT, CDR2 YENEEA. The rearrangement links TRBV11-3 to TRBJ1-2, with D possibly being TRBD1 (5 bases). The clonotype originates from a woman between 35 and 50 years old with acute or convalescent COVID-19. What was sequenced was peripheral blood. The DNA of the CDR3 is TGTGCCAGCAGCTTAGATAGGCGGGGCTCTGGCTACACCTTC. The encoded protein is CASSLDRRGSGYTF.